One sample yielded the 12 T cell receptor beta chains listed below, sequenced in a study of T cells in Graves' hyperthyroidism and ophthalmopathy. RNA transcripts yielded amplified TCR beta CDR3 regions. First-round RT-PCR targeting the TCR CDR3 was performed with the HTBI primer set. MiXCR, applied by TCRdb to the multiplex PCR reads, yields one record per CDR3 protein. The table records 250,000 to 300,000 distinct CDR3 sequences, approximately 12% of them present only once. The source material was blood. The source is a woman in her twenties or thirties with Graves' hyperthyroidism that later progressed to Graves' ophthalmopathy.

This clonotype was found many times. V and J are TRBV5-1 and TRBJ2-7, with 11 bases that match TRBD2. The CDR3 runs 17 residues. V dropped 0 bases and J dropped 2; count of bases not matched to a gene: 7. From germline, CDR1 is SGHRS and CDR2 YFSETQ. The CDR3 region is CASSLGGLAGGAYEQYF. In DNA form, the CDR3 reads TGCGCCAGCAGCTTGGGGGGCCTAGCGGGAGGCGCCTACGAGCAGTACTTC.

V gene TRBV11-3 combines with J gene TRBJ2-3; D remains unclear. V lost 3 bases and J 6 bases, leaving 19 bases between the germline ends. Germline V gives CDR1 SGHNT, CDR2 YENEEA. The CDR3 extends over 16 amino acids. The CDR3, as DNA: TGTGCCAGCAGCTTGGACGGCAGCACGTACGGGGATACGCAGTATTTT. This translates into CASSLDGSTYGDTQYF. The full variable domain, completed using reference TRBV11-3 and TRBJ2-3, is EAGVVQSPRYKIIEKKQPVAFWCNPISGHNTLYWYLQNLGQGPELLIRYENEEAVDDSQLPKDRFSAERLKGVDSTLKIQPAELGDSAVYLCASSLDGSTYGDTQYFGPGTRLTVL.

J is TRBJ2-5 and V is TRBV29-1, with a possible D match to TRBD1 (5 bases). CDR3 size: 12 residues. Germline CDR1 is SQVTM and CDR2 is ANQGSEA. V was pared by 4 bases and J by 4 bases, with 10 bases between. CDR3 in DNA: TGCAGCGTTGTCCCCCAGGGAGAGACCCAGTACTTC. This encodes CSVVPQGETQYF.

This clonotype has at least ten counts. The chain combines TRBV3-1 with TRBJ2-2, with 8 positions matching TRBD2. The V gene end was trimmed by 5 bases and the J gene end by 4 bases; junction bases not matched to a gene: 9. The CDR3 consists of 16 residues. The germline V gene has CDR1 LGHDT and CDR2 YNNKEL (reference sequence). The CDR3 DNA reads as TGTGCCAGCAGCAGGGCGGGCGCGGGAGGCACCGGGGAGCTGTTTTTT. Translating it yields CASSRAGAGGTGELFF.

This clonotype was detected many times. The CDR3 DNA follows: TGTGCCAGCAGCGAATTTGAAGGGACTAGCGGGAGCCTAGCCGGGGAGCTGTTTTTT. Translation gives CASSEFEGTSGSLAGELFF. The rearrangement links TRBV2 to TRBJ2-2; 14 nucleotides align to TRBD2. The CDR3 has 19 amino acids. V dropped 6 bases and J dropped 6; count of bases not matched to a gene: 15. CDR1 is SNHLY, CDR2 FYNNEI, per germline.

This clonotype came up many times. The chain uses TRBV6-1 and TRBJ2-5, with a weak D call TRBD1 (5 bases). This CDR3 is 12 amino acids long. Trimming pared 6 bases from V and 5 bases from J, leaving 10 bases between. Germline V lookup: CDR1 MNHNS, CDR2 SASEGT. The CDR3 is CASRDMEETQYF. CDR3 in DNA: TGTGCCAGCAGGGACATGGAGGAGACCCAGTACTTC.

This clonotype was picked up many times. The rearrangement joins TRBV3-1 to TRBJ1-1; D remains ambiguous. CDR3 length: 15 amino acids. The germline V gene has CDR1 LGHDT and CDR2 YNNKEL (reference sequence). V gave up 4 bases and J gave up 1 base, with 13 bases separating them. The CDR3 region is CASSPSGTSNTEAFF. In nucleotides, the CDR3 is TGTGCCAGCAGCCCCTCAGGTACATCGAACACTGAAGCTTTCTTT.

V usage is TRBV7-3 and J usage is TRBJ1-1; D perhaps matches TRBD1 (5 bases). The germline gives CDR1 SGHTA, CDR2 FQGTGA. The CDR3 spans 14 residues. The V end was cut by 5 bases, the J end by 1 base, with 11 bases between. DNA of the CDR3: TGTGCCAGCAGCGAGGGGACGGGGAACACTGAAGCTTTCTTT. As protein: CASSEGTGNTEAFF.

The rearrangement joins TRBV27 to TRBJ2-3; tentatively, D is TRBD1 (6 bases). Germline V lookup: CDR1 MNHEY, CDR2 SMNVEV (reference sequence). The length of the CDR3 is 15 residues. The V end was cut by 6 bases, the J end by 5 bases, with 18 bases between. The CDR3 DNA sequence: TGTGCCAGCAGCTTGATATTCACAGGGAAAGATACGCAGTATTTT. This encodes CASSLIFTGKDTQYF.

This clonotype was counted ten times or more. The chain employs TRBV20-1 and TRBJ1-5, with 11 bases lining up with TRBD1. V was pared by 2 bases and J by 8 bases, with 14 bases of the junction left unmatched. Germline-derived CDR1 and CDR2 are DFQATT and SNEGSKA (reference sequence). The CDR3 has 17 amino acids. The CDR3 loop reads CSARKSGQGESGEPQHF. The CDR3 nucleotides are TGCAGTGCTAGAAAGTCGGGACAGGGGGAAAGTGGTGAGCCCCAGCATTTT.

Many counts were recorded for this clonotype. This chain uses TRBV6-6 with TRBJ2-7; D is unclear. The V end was cut by 2 bases, the J end by 6 bases, with 11 bases between. This CDR3 is built from 13 residues. The V gene's germline CDR1 is MNHNY and CDR2 SVGAGI (reference sequence). CDR3 in amino acids: CASSYNIPGEQYF. The CDR3 coding sequence is TGTGCCAGCAGTTACAATATCCCCGGCGAGCAGTACTTC.

The CDR3 loop reads CASSLGAGRVADTQYF. The CDR3 bases are TGTGCCAGCAGTCTCGGGGCGGGGCGGGTCGCAGATACGCAGTATTTT. J is TRBJ2-3 and V is TRBV5-4, with D possibly TRBD2 on 6 matching bases. Germline V gives CDR1 SGHNT, CDR2 YYREEE (reference sequence). The CDR3 spans 16 residues. Trimming removed 5 bases at V and 4 bases at J, with 20 bases between.